The 10 T cell receptor beta chains given below trace back to one sample, sequenced in a study of T cell changes during pregnancy in multiple sclerosis (dated by TCRdb to between 2018 and 2021). The method behind the library was the immunoSEQ multiplex PCR assay. Entries here come from immuneACCESS through TCRdb and include only in-frame sequences with V and J called. Some clones fail to appear in such tables; in the studies checked, an unresolved V gene covers under half of the shortfall, and the cause of the remainder is unknown. The sample records 90,000 to 120,000 clones, 85% to 95% of which are singletons. Clones ranked in the top ten supply less than 0.9% of the sample. Sequenced material: peripheral blood, taken in the third trimester of pregnancy. The receptor set was obtained from a female donor in good health, enrolled as a control in a pregnancy study.

The chain joins TRBV6-1 to TRBJ1-2, with D possibly TRBD1 on 6 matching bases. The CDR3 extends over 18 amino acids. Germline CDR1 reads MNHNS; CDR2 reads SASEGT. V lost 2 bases and J 5 bases, leaving 24 bases between the germline ends. The CDR3 region has the DNA TGTGCCAGCAGTGAAAGCCGGGGCTTCACAGGGTTTCCTTATGGCTACACCTTC. Its translation: CASSESRGFTGFPYGYTF.

The CDR3 DNA follows: TGTGCCAGCAGATTTAGCGGGGTGAACACCGGGGAGCTGTTTTTT. It specifies CASRFSGVNTGELFF. The chain uses TRBV11-2 and TRBJ2-2; 8 nucleotides agree with TRBD2. Germline V gene sequence: CDR1 SGHAT, CDR2 FQNNGV. V was pared by 6 bases and J by 1 base, with 4 bases of the junction left unmatched. This CDR3 is built from 15 residues.

V and J are TRBV19 and TRBJ1-2; TRBD1 aligns across 9 bases. Germline CDR1 and CDR2: LNHDA and SQIVND (reference sequence). J lost 8 bases, V lost 5 bases, and 9 bases had no gene match. CDR3 length: 14 residues. The CDR3 region is CASSSTGTGKGYTF. The CDR3 DNA reads TGTGCCAGTAGTTCAACCGGGACAGGGAAGGGCTACACCTTC.

The chain uses TRBV6-6 and TRBJ1-1; 7 bases are shared with TRBD1. The CDR3 sequence is 13 residues long. Germline V gene lookup returns CDR1 MNHNY and CDR2 SVGAGI (reference sequence). Unmatched junction bases numbered 1, after V lost 5 bases and J lost 1 base. DNA of the CDR3: TGTGCCAGCAGTCGGACAGGGAACACTGAAGCTTTCTTT. It yields the protein CASSRTGNTEAFF.

This sequence joins TRBV30 and TRBJ2-7; TRBD2 matches 7 bases. J was trimmed by 1 base and V by 5 bases; bases with no gene match: 8. CDR1 is GTSNPN, CDR2 SVGIG, per germline (reference sequence). CDR3 length equals 14 residues. The CDR3 bases are TGTGCCTGGTCCTTGGGGGGGGAGTCCTACGAGCAGTACTTC. Translation gives CAWSLGGESYEQYF. The full variable domain, in which reference TRBV30 and TRBJ2-7 provide the parts outside the CDR3, is SQTIHQWPATLVQPVGSPLSLECTVEGTSNPNLYWYRQAAGRGLQLLFYSVGIGQISSEVPQNLSASRPQDRQFILSSKKLLLSDSGFYLCAWSLGGESYEQYFGPGTRLTVT.

The chain joins TRBV4-3 to TRBJ2-3; 7 bases line up with TRBD1. This CDR3 is 16 amino acids long. Germline trimming cut 0 bases from V and 4 bases from J; bases unmatched to any gene: 7. The germline V gene has CDR1 LGHNA and CDR2 YSLEER. In nucleotides, the CDR3 is TGCGCCAGCAGCCAAGATGTGGCAGGGGGTGCAGATACGCAGTATTTT. Translation: CASSQDVAGGADTQYF.

The chain links TRBV10-3 to TRBJ1-3, with 9 bases that match TRBD1. The CDR3 has 13 amino acids. J gave up 6 bases and V 9 bases, and 6 bases lay outside the gene matches. CDR1 and CDR2 (germline): ENHRY, SYGVKD. CDR3 loop: CAMGTGNVNTIYF. The CDR3 DNA follows: TGTGCCATGGGGACAGGGAATGTAAACACCATATATTTT.

This chain links TRBV7-9 with TRBJ2-2; D uncertain. The CDR3 runs to 14 residues. V gave up 2 bases and J gave up 3 bases, with 7 bases separating them. From germline, CDR1 is SEHNR and CDR2 FQNEAQ (reference sequence). The CDR3 DNA sequence: TGTGCCAGCAGCTTATTACGGGACACCGGGGAGCTGTTTTTT. Protein sequence: CASSLLRDTGELFF.

The chain is built from TRBV14 and TRBJ1-6; 7 nucleotides agree with TRBD1. Germline lookup yields CDR1 SGHDN and CDR2 FVKESK. The CDR3 consists of 14 residues. V trimming: 4 bases; J trimming: 8 bases; junction bases outside the gene matches: 5. The CDR3 nucleotides read TGTGCCAGCAGCCCCCGACAGGGTCATTCACCCCTCCACTTT. Protein sequence: CASSPRQGHSPLHF.

This chain uses TRBV6-5 with TRBJ2-3; 9 nucleotides agree with TRBD1. The CDR3 runs 15 residues. V gave up 3 bases and J gave up 1 base; unmatched junction bases: 2. The germline V gene has CDR1 MNHEY and CDR2 SVGAGI. Here the CDR3 reads CASSYRDRGTDTQYF. The CDR3 DNA sequence: TGTGCCAGCAGTTATCGGGACAGGGGCACAGATACGCAGTATTTT.